In this sample, the clone carrying this TCR beta chain turned up many times. Its antigen is unidentified. The ends were cut back, 5 bases at V and 6 bases at J, with 13 bases in the middle. There are 13 residues in the CDR3. Germline V gives CDR1 MNHNS, CDR2 SASEGT. This sample was included in a study of T cell repertoires in cytomegalovirus infection. About the research overall: An indication of both CMV infection and matching HLA type came from public TCR beta signatures. General study points: Predominance within the ex vivo response was attributable to HLA-C-restricted CMV-specific TCR beta clonotypes.

From the reads, TCRdb called clonotypes with MiXCR, one entry per CDR3 protein. Of under 200,000 distinct CDR3 sequences listed, approximately 9.7% are singletons. This sequence joins TRBV6-1 and TRBJ1-1, with unresolved D. Source material: PBMCs. This sequence was found in a human donor in good health (CMV status not recorded). Some clones in this sample may be carry-over from other donors' samples. The CDR3 DNA reads TGTGCCAGCAGTCTACTGAGGAGGGCTGAAGCTTTCTTT. This codes for CASSLLRRAEAFF.